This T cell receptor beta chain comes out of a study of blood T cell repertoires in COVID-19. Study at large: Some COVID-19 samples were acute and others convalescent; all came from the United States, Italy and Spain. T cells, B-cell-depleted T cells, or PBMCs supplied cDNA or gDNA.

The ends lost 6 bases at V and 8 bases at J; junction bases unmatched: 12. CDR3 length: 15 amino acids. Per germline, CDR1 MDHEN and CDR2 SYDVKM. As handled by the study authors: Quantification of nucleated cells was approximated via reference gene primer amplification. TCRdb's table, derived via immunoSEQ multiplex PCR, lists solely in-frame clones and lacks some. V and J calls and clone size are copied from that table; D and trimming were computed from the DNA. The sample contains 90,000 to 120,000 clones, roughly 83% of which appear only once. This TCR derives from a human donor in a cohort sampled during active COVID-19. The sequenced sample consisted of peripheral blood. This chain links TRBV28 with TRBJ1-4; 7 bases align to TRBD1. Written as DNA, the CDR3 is TGTGCCAGCAGCGTACGGGAGGGGGCGCGAGAAAAACTGTTTTTT. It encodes CASSVREGAREKLFF. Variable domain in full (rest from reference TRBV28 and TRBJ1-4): DVKVTQSSRYLVKRTGEKVFLECVQDMDHENMFWYRQDPGLGLRLIYFSYDVKMKEKGDIPEGYSVSREKKERFSLILESASTNQTSMYLCASSVREGAREKLFFGSGTQLSVL.